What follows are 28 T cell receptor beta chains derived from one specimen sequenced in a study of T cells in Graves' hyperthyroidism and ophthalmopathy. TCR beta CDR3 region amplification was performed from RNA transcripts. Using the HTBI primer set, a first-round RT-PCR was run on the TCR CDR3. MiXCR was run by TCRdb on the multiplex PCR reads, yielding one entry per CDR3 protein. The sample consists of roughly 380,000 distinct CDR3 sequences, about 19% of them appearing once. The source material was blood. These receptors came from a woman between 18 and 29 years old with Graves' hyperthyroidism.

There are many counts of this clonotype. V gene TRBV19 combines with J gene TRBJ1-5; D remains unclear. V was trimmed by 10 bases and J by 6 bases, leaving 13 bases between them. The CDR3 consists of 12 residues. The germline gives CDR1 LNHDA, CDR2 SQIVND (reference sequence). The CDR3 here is CATREGGQPQHF. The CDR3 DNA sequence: TGTGCCACTCGGGAGGGCGGTCAGCCCCAGCATTTT.

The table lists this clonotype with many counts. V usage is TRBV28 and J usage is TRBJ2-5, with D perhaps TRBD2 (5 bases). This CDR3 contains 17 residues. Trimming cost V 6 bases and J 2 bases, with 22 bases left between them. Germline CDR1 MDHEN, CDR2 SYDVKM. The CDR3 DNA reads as TGTGCCAGCAGAGGGAGATGGGGTCGTTCGGGACAAGAGACCCAGTACTTC. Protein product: CASRGRWGRSGQETQYF.

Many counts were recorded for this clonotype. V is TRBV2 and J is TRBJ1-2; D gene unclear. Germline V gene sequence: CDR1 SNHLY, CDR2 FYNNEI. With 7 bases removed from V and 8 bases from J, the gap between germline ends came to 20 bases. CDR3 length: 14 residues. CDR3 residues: CASKLRRMLRGYTF. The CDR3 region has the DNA TGTGCCAGCAAGTTAAGGAGGATGTTGAGGGGCTACACCTTC.

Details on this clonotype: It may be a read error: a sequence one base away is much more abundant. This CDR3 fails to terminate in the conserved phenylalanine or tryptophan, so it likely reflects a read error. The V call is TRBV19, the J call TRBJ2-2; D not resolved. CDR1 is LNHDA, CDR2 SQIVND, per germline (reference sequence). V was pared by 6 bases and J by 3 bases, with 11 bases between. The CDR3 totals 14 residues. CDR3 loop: CASSAGLYTGELFY. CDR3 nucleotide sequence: TGTGCCAGTAGCGCCGGGTTATACACCGGGGAGCTGTTTTAT.

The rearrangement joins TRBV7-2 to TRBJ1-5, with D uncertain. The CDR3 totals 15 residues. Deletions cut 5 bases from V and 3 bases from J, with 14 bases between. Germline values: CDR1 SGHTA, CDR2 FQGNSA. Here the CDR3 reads CASSPRWGYNQPQHF. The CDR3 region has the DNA TGTGCCAGCAGCCCTCGATGGGGTTACAATCAGCCCCAGCATTTT.

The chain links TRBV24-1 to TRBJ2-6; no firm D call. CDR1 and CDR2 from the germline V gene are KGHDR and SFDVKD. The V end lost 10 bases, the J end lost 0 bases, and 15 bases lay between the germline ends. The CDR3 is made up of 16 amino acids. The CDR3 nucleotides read TGTGCCACGATGGGTCGGATCTTCTCTGGGGCCAACGTCCTGACTTTC. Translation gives CATMGRIFSGANVLTF.

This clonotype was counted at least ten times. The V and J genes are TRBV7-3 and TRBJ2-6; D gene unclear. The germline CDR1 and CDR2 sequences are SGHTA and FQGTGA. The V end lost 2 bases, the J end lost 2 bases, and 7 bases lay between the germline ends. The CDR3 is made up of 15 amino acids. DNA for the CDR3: TGTGCCAGCAGCTTATCCAGCCCTGGGGCCAACGTCCTGACTTTC. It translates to CASSLSSPGANVLTF.

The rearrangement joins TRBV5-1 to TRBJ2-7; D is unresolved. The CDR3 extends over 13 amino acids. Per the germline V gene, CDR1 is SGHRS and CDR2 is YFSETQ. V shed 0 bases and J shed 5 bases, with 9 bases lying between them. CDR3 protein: CASSLVGYDEQYF. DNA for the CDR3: TGCGCCAGCAGCTTGGTGGGTTACGACGAGCAGTACTTC.

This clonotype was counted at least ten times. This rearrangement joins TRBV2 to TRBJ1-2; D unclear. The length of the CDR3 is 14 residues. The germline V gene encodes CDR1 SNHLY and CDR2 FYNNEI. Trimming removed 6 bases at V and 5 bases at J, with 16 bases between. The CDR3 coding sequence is TGTGCCAGCAGCTTTACCGGGCAGAGTTATGGCTACACCTTC. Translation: CASSFTGQSYGYTF.

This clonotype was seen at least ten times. CDR3 protein: CASSQGGEGFYGYTF. CDR3 bases: TGCGCCAGCAGCCAAGGAGGCGAAGGGTTCTATGGCTACACCTTC. The rearrangement uses TRBV4-1 and TRBJ1-2; no definite D call. V lost 1 base, J lost 4 bases, and 13 bases lay in between. This CDR3 has 15 residues. Germline V gives CDR1 MGHRA, CDR2 YSYEKL.

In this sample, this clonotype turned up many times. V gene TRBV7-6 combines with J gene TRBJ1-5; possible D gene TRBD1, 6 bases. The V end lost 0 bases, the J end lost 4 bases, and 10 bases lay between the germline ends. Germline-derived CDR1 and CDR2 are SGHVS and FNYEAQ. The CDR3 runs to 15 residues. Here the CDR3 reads CASSLAGGPNQPQHF. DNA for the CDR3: TGTGCCAGCAGCTTAGCCGGGGGGCCGAATCAGCCCCAGCATTTT.

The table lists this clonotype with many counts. CDR3 coding DNA: TGCAGTGCTAGAGATCTAGGGGACGTTTGGTTGGGGACCCAGTACTTC. It encodes CSARDLGDVWLGTQYF. The rearrangement joins TRBV20-1 to TRBJ2-5; TRBD1 or TRBD2 may be the D gene (5 bases each). Germline CDR1 and CDR2: DFQATT and SNEGSKA (reference sequence). V gave up 0 bases and J gave up 7 bases, with 21 bases separating them. The CDR3 runs 16 residues.

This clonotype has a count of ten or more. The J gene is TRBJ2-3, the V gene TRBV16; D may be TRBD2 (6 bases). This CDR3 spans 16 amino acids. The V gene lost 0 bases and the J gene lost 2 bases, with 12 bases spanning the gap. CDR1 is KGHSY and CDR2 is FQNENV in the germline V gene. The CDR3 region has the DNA TGTGCCAGCAGCCAATCAGTTAGCGGAGTCACAGATACGCAGTATTTT. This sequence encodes CASSQSVSGVTDTQYF.

CDR3 loop: CSAGRGSDTDTQYF. The DNA of the CDR3 is TGCAGTGCGGGGCGGGGGTCGGACACAGATACGCAGTATTTT. The V call is TRBV20-1, the J call TRBJ2-3; 7 nucleotides line up with TRBD2. The CDR3 totals 14 residues. Looked up from germline, CDR1 is DFQATT and CDR2 is SNEGSKA (reference sequence). The V segment lost 6 bases and the J segment 2 bases; nucleotides outside the gene matches: 8.

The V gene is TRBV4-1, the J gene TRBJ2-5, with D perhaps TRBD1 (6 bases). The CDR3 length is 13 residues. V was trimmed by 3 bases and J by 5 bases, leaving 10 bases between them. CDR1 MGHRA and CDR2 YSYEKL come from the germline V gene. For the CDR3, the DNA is TGCGCCAGCAGCCAGTGGCAGGGGGAGACCCAGTACTTC. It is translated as CASSQWQGETQYF.

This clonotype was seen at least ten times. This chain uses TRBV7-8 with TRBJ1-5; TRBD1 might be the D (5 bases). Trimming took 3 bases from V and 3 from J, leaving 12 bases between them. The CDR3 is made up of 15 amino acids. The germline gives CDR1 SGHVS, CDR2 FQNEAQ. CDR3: CASSLARANNQPQHF. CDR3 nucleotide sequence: TGTGCCAGCAGCTTGGCCAGGGCGAACAATCAGCCCCAGCATTTT. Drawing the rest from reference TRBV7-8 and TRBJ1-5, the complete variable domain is GAGVSQSPRYKVAKRGQDVALRCDPISGHVSLFWYQQALGQGPEFLTYFQNEAQLDKSGLPSDRFFAERPEGSVSTLKIQRTQQEDSAVYLCASSLARANNQPQHFGDGTRLSIL.

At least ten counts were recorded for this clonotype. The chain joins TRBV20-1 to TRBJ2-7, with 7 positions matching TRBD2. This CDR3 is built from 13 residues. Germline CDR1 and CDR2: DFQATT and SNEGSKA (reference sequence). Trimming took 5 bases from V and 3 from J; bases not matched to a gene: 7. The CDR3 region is CSAFSGPNYEQYF. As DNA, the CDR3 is TGCAGTGCTTTTAGCGGGCCTAACTACGAGCAGTACTTC.

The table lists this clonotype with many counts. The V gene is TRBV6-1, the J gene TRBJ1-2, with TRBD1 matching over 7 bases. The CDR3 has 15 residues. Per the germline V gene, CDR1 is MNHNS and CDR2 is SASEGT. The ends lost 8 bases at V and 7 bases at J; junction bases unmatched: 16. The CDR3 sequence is CASQKTLRQGGGYTF. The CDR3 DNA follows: TGTGCCAGCCAAAAGACCCTGCGTCAGGGGGGTGGCTACACCTTC.

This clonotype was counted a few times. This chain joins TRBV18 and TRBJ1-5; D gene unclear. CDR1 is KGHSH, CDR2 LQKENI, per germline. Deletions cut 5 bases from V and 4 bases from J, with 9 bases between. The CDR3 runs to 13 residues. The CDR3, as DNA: TGTGCCAGCTCAACAACGGAAAATCAGCCCCAGCATTTT. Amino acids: CASSTTENQPQHF.

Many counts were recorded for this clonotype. The CDR3 here is CASSLRADGNTIYF. Here the CDR3 DNA reads TGTGCCAGCAGTTTAAGGGCAGATGGAAACACCATATATTTT. V is TRBV28 and J is TRBJ1-3; no firm D call. The CDR3 covers 14 residues. The germline V and J ends were trimmed by 2 bases and 3 bases, with 8 bases remaining between them. Germline V gives CDR1 MDHEN, CDR2 SYDVKM.

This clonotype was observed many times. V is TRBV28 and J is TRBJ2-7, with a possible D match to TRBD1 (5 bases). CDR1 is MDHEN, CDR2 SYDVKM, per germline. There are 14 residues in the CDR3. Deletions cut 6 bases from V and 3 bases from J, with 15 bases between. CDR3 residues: CASRPQGKSYEQYF. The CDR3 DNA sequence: TGTGCCAGCAGACCCCAGGGAAAAAGCTACGAGCAGTACTTC. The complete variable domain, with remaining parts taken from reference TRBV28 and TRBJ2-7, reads DVKVTQSSRYLVKRTGEKVFLECVQDMDHENMFWYRQDPGLGLRLIYFSYDVKMKEKGDIPEGYSVSREKKERFSLILESASTNQTSMYLCASRPQGKSYEQYFGPGTRLTVT.

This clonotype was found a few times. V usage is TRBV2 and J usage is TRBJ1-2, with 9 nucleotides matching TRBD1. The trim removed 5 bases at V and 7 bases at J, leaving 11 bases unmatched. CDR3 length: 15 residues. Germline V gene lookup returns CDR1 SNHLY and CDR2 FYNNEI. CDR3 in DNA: TGTGCCAGCAGTCTCTCGGGACAGGGATGGGGTGGCTACACCTTC. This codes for CASSLSGQGWGGYTF.

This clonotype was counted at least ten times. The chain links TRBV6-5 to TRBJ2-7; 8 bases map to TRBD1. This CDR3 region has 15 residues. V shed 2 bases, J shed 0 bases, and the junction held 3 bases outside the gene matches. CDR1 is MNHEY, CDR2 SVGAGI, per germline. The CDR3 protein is CASSYRQGLSYEQYF. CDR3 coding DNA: TGTGCCAGCAGTTACCGACAGGGGCTCTCCTACGAGCAGTACTTC.

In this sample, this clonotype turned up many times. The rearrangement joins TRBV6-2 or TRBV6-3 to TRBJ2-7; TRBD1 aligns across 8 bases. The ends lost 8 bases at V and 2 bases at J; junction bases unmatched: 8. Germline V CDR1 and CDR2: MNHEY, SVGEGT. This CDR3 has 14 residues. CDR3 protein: CASGRQGRTYEQYF. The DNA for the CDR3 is TGTGCCAGCGGCAGACAGGGGCGTACCTACGAGCAGTACTTC.

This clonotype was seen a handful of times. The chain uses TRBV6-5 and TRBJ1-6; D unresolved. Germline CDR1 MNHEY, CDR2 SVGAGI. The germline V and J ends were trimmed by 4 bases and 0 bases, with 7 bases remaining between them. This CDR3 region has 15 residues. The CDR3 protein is CASSCGFSYNSPLHF. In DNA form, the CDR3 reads TGTGCCAGCAGTTGCGGGTTCTCCTATAATTCACCCCTCCACTTT.

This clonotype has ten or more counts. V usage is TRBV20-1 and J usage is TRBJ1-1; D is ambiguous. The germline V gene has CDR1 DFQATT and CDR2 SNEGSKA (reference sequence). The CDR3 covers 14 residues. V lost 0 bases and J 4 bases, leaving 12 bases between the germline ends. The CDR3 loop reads CSARDVRAATEAFF. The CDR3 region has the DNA TGCAGTGCTAGAGATGTGAGGGCGGCCACTGAAGCTTTCTTT.

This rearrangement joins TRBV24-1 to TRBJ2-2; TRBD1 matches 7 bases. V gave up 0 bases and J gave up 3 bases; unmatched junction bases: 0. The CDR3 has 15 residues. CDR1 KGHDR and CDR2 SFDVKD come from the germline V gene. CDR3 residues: CATSDLGQDTGELFF. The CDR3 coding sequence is TGTGCCACCAGTGATTTGGGACAGGACACCGGGGAGCTGTTTTTT.

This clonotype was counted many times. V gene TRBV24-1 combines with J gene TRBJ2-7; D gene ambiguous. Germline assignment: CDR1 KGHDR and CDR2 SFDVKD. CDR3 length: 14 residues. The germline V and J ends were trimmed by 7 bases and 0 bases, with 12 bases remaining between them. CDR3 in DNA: TGTGCCACCAGGGAACAGAGGATCTCCTACGAGCAGTACTTC. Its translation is CATREQRISYEQYF.